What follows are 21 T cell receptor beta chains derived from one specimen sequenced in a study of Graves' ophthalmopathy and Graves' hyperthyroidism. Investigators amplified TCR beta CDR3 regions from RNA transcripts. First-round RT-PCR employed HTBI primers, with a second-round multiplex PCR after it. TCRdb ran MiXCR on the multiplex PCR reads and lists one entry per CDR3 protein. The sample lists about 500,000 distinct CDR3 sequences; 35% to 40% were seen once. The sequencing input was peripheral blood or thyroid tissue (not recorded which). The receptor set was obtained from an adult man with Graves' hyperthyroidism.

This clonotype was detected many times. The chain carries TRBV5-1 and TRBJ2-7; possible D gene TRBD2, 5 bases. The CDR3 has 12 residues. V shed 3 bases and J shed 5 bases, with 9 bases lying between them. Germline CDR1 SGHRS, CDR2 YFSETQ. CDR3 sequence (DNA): TGCGCCAGCAGCTCGGCGGGTGACGAGCAGTACTTC. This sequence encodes CASSSAGDEQYF.

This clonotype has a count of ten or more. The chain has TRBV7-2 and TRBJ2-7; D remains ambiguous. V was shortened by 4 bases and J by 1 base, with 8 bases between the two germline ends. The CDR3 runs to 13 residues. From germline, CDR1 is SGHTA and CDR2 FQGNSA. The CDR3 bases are TGTGCCAGCAGCTACCAGAGATCCTACGAGCAGTACTTC. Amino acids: CASSYQRSYEQYF.

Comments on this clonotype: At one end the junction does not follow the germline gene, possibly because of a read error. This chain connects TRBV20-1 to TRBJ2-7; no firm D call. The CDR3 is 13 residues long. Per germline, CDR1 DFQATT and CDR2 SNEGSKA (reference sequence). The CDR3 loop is CSARDSSSCEQYF. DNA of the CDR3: TGCAGTGCTAGAGACTCCTCCTCCTGCGAGCAGTACTTC.

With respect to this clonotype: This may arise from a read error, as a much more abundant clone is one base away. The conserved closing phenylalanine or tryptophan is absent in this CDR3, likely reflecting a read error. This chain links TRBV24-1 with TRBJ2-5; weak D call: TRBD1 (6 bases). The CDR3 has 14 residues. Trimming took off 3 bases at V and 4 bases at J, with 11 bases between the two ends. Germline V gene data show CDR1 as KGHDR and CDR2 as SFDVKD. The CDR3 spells CATSDATGRETQYL. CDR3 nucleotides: TGTGCCACCAGTGATGCAACAGGGCGAGAGACCCAGTACCTC.

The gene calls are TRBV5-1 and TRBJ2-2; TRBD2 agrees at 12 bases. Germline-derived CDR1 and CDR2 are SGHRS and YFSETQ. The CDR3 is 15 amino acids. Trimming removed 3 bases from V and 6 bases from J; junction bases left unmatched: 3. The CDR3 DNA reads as TGCGCCAGCAGCTGGACTAGCGGGACCTCCGGGGAGCTGTTTTTT. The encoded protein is CASSWTSGTSGELFF.

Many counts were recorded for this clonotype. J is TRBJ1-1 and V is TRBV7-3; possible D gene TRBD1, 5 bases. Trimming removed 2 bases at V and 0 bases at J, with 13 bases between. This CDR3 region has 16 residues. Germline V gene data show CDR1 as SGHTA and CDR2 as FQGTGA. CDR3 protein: CASSLGGSQMNTEAFF. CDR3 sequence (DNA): TGTGCCAGCAGCTTAGGGGGGAGCCAAATGAACACTGAAGCTTTCTTT. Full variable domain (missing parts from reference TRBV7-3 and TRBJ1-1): GAGVSQTPSNKVTEKGKYVELRCDPISGHTALYWYRQSLGQGPEFLIYFQGTGAADDSGLPNDRFFAVRPEGSVSTLKIQRTERGDSAVYLCASSLGGSQMNTEAFFGQGTRLTVV.

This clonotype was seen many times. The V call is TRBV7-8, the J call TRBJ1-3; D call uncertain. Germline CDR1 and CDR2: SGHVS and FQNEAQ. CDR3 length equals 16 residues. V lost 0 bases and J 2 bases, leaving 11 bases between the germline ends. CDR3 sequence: CASSLAVSDPGNTIYF. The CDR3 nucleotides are TGTGCCAGCAGCTTAGCCGTTTCAGATCCTGGAAACACCATATATTTT.

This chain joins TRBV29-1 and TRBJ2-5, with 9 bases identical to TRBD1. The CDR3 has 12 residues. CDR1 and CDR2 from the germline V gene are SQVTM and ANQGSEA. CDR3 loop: CSDTGGPETQYF. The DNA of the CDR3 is TGCAGTGACACAGGGGGCCCAGAGACCCAGTACTTC.

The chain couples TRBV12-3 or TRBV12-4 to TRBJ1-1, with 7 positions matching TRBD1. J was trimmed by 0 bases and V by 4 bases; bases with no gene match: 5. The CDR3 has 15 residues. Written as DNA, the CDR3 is TGTGCCAGCAGTTCCCCGACAGGGCTGAACACTGAAGCTTTCTTT. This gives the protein CASSSPTGLNTEAFF.

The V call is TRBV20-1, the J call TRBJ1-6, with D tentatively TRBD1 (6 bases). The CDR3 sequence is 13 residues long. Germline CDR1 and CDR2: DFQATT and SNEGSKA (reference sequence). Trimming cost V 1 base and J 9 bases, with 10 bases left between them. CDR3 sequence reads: CSARVGGVSPLHF. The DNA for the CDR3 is TGCAGTGCTAGAGTCGGGGGCGTTTCACCCCTCCACTTT.

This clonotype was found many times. CDR3: CASSDEKLGQEFF. The CDR3 DNA reads TGTGCCAGCAGTGACGAAAAATTGGGACAGGAGTTTTTT. The chain couples TRBV6-4 to TRBJ1-4; 8 bases map to TRBD1. The CDR3 contains 13 residues. Trimming removed 2 bases from V and 16 bases from J; junction bases left unmatched: 9. Germline loops: CDR1 MRHNA, CDR2 SNTAGT.

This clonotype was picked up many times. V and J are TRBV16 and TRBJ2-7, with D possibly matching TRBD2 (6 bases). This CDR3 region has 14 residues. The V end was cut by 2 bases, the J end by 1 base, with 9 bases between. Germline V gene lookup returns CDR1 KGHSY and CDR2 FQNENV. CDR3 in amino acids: CASSQGLWSYEQYF. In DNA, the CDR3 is TGTGCCAGCAGCCAAGGACTATGGTCCTACGAGCAGTACTTC.

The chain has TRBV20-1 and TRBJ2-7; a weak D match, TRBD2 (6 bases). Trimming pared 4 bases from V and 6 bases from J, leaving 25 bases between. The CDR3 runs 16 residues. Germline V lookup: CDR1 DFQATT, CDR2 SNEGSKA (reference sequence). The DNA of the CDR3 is TGCAGTGCTACAGGATTGGGACTCCCTCGGGGCCCCGAGCAGTACTTC. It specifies CSATGLGLPRGPEQYF.

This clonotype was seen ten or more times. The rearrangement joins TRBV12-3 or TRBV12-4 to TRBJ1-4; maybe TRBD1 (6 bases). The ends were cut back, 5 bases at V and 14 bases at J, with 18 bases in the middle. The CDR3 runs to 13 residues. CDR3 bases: TGTGCCAGCAGTCGCAGGACAGACTCGCGGCTGTTTTTT. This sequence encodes CASSRRTDSRLFF.

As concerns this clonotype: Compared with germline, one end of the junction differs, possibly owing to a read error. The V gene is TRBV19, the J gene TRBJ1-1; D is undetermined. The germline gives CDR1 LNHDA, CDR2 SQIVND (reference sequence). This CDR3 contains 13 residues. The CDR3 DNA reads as TGTGCCGGTAGTATTTTTGTTAGCACTGAAGCTTTCTTT. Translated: CAGSIFVSTEAFF.

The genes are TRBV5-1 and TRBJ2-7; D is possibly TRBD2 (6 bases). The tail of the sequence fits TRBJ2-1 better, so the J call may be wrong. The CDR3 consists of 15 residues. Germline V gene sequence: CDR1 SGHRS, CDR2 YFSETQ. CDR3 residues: CASSLPTGASDEQFF. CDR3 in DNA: TGCGCCAGCAGCTTGCCGACGGGAGCGAGCGATGAGCAGTTCTTC.

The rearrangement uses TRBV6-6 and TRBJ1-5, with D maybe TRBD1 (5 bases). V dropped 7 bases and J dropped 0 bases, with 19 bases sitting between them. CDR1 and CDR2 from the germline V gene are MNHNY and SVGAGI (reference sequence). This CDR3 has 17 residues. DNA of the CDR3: TGTGCCAGCACCATATTCCGGGGGTACGATAGCAATCAGCCCCAGCATTTT. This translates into CASTIFRGYDSNQPQHF.

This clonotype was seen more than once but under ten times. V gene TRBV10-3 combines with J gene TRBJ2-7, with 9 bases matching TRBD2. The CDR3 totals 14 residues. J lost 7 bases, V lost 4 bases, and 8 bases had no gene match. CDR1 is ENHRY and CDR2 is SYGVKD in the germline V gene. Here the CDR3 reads CAISGAASGNEQYF. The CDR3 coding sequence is TGTGCCATCAGTGGGGCGGCTAGCGGGAATGAGCAGTACTTC.

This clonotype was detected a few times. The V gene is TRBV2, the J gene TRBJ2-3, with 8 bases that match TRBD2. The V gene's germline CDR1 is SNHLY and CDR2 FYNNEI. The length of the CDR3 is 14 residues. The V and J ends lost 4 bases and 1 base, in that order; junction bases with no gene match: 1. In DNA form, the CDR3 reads TGTGCCAGCAGTGGACTAGCGCGCACAGATACGCAGTATTTT. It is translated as CASSGLARTDTQYF.

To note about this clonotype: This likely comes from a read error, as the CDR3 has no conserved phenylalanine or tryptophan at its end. The CDR3 nucleotides read TGCAGCGTCCAGGGTGGAGACACCATATATCTT. Amino acid sequence: CSVQGGDTIYL. V is TRBV29-1 and J is TRBJ1-3; possible D gene TRBD1, 5 bases. Looked up from germline, CDR1 is SQVTM and CDR2 is ANQGSEA. CDR3 length equals 11 residues.

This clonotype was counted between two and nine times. The CDR3 region has the DNA TGTGCCAGCAGCCAAGAGGGGGGCCGAAGCTCCTACGAGCAGTACTTC. It specifies CASSQEGGRSSYEQYF. This chain links TRBV7-9 with TRBJ2-7; D may match TRBD1 or TRBD2 (6 bases each). This CDR3 is 16 amino acids long. V was pared by 5 bases and J by 0 bases, with 17 bases between. Germline CDR1 and CDR2: SEHNR and FQNEAQ (reference sequence).